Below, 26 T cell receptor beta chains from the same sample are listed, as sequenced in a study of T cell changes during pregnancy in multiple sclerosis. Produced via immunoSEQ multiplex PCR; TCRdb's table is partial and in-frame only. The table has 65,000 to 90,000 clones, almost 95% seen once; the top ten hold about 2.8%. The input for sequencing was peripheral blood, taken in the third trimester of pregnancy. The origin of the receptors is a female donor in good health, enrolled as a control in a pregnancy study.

The CDR3 DNA is TGTGCCAGCAGTCTGGGACAATACAATGAGCAGTTCTTC. This codes for CASSLGQYNEQFF. V gene TRBV27 combines with J gene TRBJ2-1; possibly TRBD1 for D (6 bases). Germline V lookup: CDR1 MNHEY, CDR2 SMNVEV (reference sequence). The V gene lost 5 bases and the J gene lost 4 bases, with 9 bases spanning the gap. The CDR3 covers 13 residues.

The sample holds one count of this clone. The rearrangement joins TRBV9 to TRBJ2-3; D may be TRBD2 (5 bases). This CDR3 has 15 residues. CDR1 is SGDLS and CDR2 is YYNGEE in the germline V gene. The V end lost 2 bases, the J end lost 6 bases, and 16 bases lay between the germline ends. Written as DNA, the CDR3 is TGTGCCAGCAGCGTCCGGGGTCCCTCAGGCGATACGCAGTATTTT. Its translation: CASSVRGPSGDTQYF.

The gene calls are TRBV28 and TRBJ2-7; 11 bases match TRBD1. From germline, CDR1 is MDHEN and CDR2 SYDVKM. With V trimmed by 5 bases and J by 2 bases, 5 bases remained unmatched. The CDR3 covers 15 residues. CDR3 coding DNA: TGTGCCAGCAGTCCGGGACAGGGGGGGACCTACGAGCAGTACTTC. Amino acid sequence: CASSPGQGGTYEQYF.

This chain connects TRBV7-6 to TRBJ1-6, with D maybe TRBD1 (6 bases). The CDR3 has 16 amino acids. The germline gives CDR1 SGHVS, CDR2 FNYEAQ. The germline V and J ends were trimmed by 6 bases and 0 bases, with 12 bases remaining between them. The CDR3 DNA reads TGTGCCAGCAGTTCCGGACAGACCTCCTATAATTCACCCCTCCACTTT. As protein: CASSSGQTSYNSPLHF.

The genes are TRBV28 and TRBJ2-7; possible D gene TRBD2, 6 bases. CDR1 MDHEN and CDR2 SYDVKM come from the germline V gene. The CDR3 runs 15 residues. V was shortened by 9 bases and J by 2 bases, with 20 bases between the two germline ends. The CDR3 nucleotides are TGTGCCAGTTCCTACGGGACTTATTACCCCTACGAGCAGTACTTC. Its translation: CASSYGTYYPYEQYF.

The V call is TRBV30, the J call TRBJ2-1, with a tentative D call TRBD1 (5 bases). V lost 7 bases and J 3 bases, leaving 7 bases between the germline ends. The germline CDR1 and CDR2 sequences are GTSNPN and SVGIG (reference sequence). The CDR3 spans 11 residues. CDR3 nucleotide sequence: TGTGCCTCTGGACACTACAATGAGCAGTTCTTC. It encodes CASGHYNEQFF. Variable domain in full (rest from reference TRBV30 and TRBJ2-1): SQTIHQWPATLVQPVGSPLSLECTVEGTSNPNLYWYRQAAGRGLQLLFYSVGIGQISSEVPQNLSASRPQDRQFILSSKKLLLSDSGFYLCASGHYNEQFFGPGTRLTVL.

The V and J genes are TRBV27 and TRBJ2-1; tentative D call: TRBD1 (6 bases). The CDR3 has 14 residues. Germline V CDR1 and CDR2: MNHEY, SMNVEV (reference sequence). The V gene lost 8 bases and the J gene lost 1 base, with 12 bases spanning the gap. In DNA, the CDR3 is TGTGCCAGCCGAAACAGGGTGTCCTACAATGAGCAGTTCTTC. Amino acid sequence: CASRNRVSYNEQFF.

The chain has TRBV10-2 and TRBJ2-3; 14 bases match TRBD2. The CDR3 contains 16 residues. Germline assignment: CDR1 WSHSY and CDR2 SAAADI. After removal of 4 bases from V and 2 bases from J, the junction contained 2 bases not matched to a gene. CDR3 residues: CASSGTSGRNTDTQYF. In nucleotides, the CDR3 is TGCGCCAGCAGTGGGACTAGCGGGAGGAACACAGATACGCAGTATTTT.

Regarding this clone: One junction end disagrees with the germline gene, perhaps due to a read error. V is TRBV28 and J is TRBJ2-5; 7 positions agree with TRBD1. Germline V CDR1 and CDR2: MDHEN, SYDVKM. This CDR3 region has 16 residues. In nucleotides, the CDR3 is TGTGCCAGCAGTTTATTAGGGGGCGGTCCCGAAGAGATCCAGTACTTC. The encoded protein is CASSLLGGGPEEIQYF.

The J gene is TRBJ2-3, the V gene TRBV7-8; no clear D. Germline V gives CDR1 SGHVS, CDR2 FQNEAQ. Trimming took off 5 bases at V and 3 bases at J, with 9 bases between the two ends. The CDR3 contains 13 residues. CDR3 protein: CASSTQTTDTQYF. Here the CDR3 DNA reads TGTGCCAGCAGCACACAAACAACAGATACGCAGTATTTT.

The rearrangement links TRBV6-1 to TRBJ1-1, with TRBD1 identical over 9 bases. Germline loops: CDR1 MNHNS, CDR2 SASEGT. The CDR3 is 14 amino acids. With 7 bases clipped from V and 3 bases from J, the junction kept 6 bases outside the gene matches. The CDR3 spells CASMTGGVDTEAFF. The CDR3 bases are TGTGCCAGCATGACAGGGGGTGTGGACACTGAAGCTTTCTTT.

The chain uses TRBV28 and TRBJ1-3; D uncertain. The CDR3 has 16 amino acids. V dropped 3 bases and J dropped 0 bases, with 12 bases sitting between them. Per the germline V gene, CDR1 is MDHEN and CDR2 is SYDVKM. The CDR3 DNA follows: TGTGCCAGCAGTTTGAGGTCGTCGATCTCTGGAAACACCATATATTTT. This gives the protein CASSLRSSISGNTIYF.

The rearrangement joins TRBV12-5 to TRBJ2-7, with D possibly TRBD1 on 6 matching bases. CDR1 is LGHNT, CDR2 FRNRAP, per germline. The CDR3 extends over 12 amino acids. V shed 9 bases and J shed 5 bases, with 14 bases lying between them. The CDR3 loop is CASNRVRDEQYF. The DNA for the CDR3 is TGTGCTAGCAACAGGGTTCGGGACGAGCAGTACTTC.

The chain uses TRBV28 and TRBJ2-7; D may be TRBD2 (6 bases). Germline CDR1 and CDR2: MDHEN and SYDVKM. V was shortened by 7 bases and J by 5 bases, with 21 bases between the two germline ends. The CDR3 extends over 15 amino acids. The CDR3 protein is CASISLGGGLDEQYF. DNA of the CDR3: TGTGCCAGCATCTCCCTCGGGGGAGGTCTGGACGAGCAGTACTTC.

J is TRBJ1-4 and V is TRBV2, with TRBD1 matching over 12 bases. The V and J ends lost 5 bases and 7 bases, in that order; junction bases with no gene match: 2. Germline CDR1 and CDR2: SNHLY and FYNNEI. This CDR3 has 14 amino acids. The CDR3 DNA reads TGTGCCAGCAGTAGGGACAGGGGGCTTGAAAAACTGTTTTTT. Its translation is CASSRDRGLEKLFF.

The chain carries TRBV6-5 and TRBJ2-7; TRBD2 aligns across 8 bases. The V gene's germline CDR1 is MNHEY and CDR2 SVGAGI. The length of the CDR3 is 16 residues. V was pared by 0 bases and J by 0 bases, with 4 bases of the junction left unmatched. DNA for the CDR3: TGTGCCAGCAGTTACTCCCCCGGGACTAGCTCCTACGAGCAGTACTTC. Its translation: CASSYSPGTSSYEQYF.

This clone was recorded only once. The DNA for the CDR3 is TGTGCCAGCAGGGGGCCCTTTAGAGTCTATGGCTACACCTTC. The encoded protein is CASRGPFRVYGYTF. The V and J genes are TRBV6-1 and TRBJ1-2; possibly TRBD1 for D (5 bases). Trimming pared 6 bases from V and 4 bases from J, leaving 15 bases between. Germline loops: CDR1 MNHNS, CDR2 SASEGT. CDR3 length equals 14 residues.

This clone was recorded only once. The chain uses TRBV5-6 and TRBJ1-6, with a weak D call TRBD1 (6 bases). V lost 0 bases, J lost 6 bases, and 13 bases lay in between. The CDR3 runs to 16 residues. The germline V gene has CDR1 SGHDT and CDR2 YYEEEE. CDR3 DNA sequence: TGTGCCAGCAGCTTGGTTGCAGGGGCAGCTAATTCACCCCTCCACTTT. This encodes CASSLVAGAANSPLHF.

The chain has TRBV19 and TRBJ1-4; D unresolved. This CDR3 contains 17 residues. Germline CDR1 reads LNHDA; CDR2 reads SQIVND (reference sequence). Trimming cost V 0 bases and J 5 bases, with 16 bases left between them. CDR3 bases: TGTGCCAGTAGTATAGATAATCGGCCGGGATCGAATGAAAAACTGTTTTTT. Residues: CASSIDNRPGSNEKLFF.

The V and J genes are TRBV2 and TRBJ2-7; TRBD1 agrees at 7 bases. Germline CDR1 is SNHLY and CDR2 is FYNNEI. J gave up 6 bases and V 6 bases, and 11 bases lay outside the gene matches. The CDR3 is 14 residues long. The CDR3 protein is CASREAGGSGEQYF. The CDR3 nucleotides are TGTGCCAGCAGGGAGGCAGGGGGTTCGGGCGAGCAGTACTTC.

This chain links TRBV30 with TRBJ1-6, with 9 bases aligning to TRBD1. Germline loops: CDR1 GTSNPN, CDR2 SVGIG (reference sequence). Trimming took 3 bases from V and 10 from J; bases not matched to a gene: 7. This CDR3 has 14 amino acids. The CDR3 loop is CAWSGQGYGSPLHF. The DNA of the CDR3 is TGTGCCTGGAGCGGACAGGGGTACGGGTCACCCCTCCACTTT.

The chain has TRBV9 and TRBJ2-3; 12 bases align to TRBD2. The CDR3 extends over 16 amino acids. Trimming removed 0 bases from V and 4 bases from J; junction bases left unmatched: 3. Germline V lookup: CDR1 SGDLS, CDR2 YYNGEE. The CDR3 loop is CASSVGLAGAPDTQYF. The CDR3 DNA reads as TGTGCCAGCAGCGTAGGACTAGCGGGAGCCCCAGATACGCAGTATTTT.

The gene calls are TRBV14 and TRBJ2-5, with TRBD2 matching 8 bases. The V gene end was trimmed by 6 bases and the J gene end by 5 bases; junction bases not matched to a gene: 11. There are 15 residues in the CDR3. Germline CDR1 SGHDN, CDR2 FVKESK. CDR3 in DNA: TGTGCCAGCAGTTCGCGGGTAGCGGGGTTCGAGACCCAGTACTTC. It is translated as CASSSRVAGFETQYF. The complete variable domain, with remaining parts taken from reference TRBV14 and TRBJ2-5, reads EAGVTQFPSHSVIEKGQTVTLRCDPISGHDNLYWYRRVMGKEIKFLLHFVKESKQDESGMPNNRFLAERTGGTYSTLKVQPAELEDSGVYFCASSSRVAGFETQYFGPGTRLLVL.

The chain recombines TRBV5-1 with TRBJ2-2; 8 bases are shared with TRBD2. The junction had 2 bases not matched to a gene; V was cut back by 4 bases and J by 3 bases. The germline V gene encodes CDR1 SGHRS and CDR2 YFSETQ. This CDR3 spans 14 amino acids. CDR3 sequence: CASSHSGDTGELFF. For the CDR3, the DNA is TGCGCCAGCAGCCATAGCGGGGACACCGGGGAGCTGTTTTTT.

The CDR3 DNA sequence: TGCGCCAGCAGCTTCCTAGCGGGGCCGAATGAGCAGTTCTTC. Protein product: CASSFLAGPNEQFF. The chain joins TRBV5-1 to TRBJ2-1, with TRBD2 matching over 9 bases. Germline V gene sequence: CDR1 SGHRS, CDR2 YFSETQ. Germline trimming cut 2 bases from V and 7 bases from J; bases unmatched to any gene: 4. CDR3 size: 14 residues.

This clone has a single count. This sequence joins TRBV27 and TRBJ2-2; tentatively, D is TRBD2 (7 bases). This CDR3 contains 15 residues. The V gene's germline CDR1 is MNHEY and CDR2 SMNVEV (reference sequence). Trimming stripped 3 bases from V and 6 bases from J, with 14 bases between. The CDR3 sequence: CASSLAGAAPGELFF. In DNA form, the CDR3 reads TGTGCCAGCAGTTTGGCGGGGGCTGCTCCCGGGGAGCTGTTTTTT.